This T cell receptor (beta chain) derives from a study of cytomegalovirus exposure and HLA in healthy donors (dated by TCRdb to the late 2010s). With respect to the entire study: In an earlier analysis of 587 of the donors, under 300 Gb of sequence data and approximately 100 million unique TCR beta sequences from roughly 180 million T cells were reported. The study aimed to test whether cataloging public T cell receptors could reveal signatures of past pathogen exposure. The later analysis used no new phenotypic data to find candidate immune exposures, relying instead on TCR beta sequences and their occurrence across donors. In an earlier analysis of a few hundred of the donors, high-throughput TCR beta sequencing was used to judge whether each TCR beta V gene segment behaved as functional or pseudogenic. The study used immunosequencing to profile the T cell repertoires of approximately 690 subjects and linked those repertoires to cytomegalovirus serostatus. In a later analysis, previously published TCR beta repertoires from 666 donors were re-analyzed and high-resolution HLA genotyping was added so that TCR occurrence patterns could be studied. Typing coverage differed by locus: A, B, C, DRB1 and DQB1 were typed in roughly 629-630 donors, DQA1 in approximately 520, DPA1 in 600 to 610, and DPB1 in just under 480. Among about 400 genotyped donors of the cohort, an average of roughly 230,000 unique TCR beta nucleotide sequences was sequenced per donor, of which roughly 17% were non-productive. Roughly 5 DR-DQ haplotypes were handled as single units for association and clustering because linkage in the cohort was strong. An early release covering 550 to 650 HLA-typed donors comprised about 320 gigabases of sequencing data and around 86 million unique TCR sequences. A separate validation cohort of over 95 different subjects was used in addition to the roughly 700-subject first cohort. Of the roughly 400 genotyped donors, about 80% fell in the genetic ancestry cluster associated with self-reported Caucasian donors. Class I and class II HLA loci were covered by the typing at four-digit resolution. Genome-wide SNP genotypes for about 60% of the roughly 670 donors were used in a later genetic analysis, which treated that subset as a discovery cohort. The study combined high-throughput TCR immunosequencing, statistical association of individual TCRs with disease status, and machine learning to predict cytomegalovirus infection status. Every repertoire in the discovery cohort had been generated on one and the same sequencing platform. Donor age, sex, ethnicity and CMV serostatus were compiled alongside the repertoire data.

The study at large found these results: Roughly uniform sequencing depth across donors was assumed in presence/absence analyses, although this assumption may not hold. Most TCR sequences were seen in very few donors, while some public TCRs were found in many individuals. Linkage disequilibrium might explain the correlated functional status among segregating V segments, but an unknown experimental factor could not be ruled out. Strong co-occurrence of HLA alleles, especially DR and DQ, made assigning TCR associations to individual alleles difficult. The classifier was reported to diagnose cytomegalovirus status with high specificity and sensitivity in both the original and validation cohorts. A later genetic analysis associated a missense DCLRE1C variant with V-gene and J-gene trimming of TCR beta chains, and an independent cohort replicated the association. In a later analysis, over 15,000 TCR beta sequences were associated with specific HLA alleles at a false discovery rate of 0.05. The cohort was sequenced for TCR beta chains only, and without alpha or paired-chain data the features that could be detected were limited. In a later genetic analysis, fewer N-insertions in productive TCRs were reported among donors in an Asian-associated ancestry cluster than the roughly 700-donor mean. Because counts were too low, seventeen rarely observed V segments, including chromosome 9 orphons, were left out of the earlier analysis of about 500 of the donors. A later analysis reported that several top co-occurrence clusters appeared linked to parvovirus B19, influenza, CMV and Epstein-Barr virus. The authors suggested that the approach could potentially be extended to other disease states and immunological phenotypes. Broadly in line with IMGT annotations, most TCR beta V segments showed up in productive rearrangements about 90% or about 30% of the time in an earlier analysis of approximately 600 of the donors. A further reported finding was that TCR beta sequences accurately predicted the HLA-A and HLA-B alleles for most subjects in the first cohort. Immune exposure information for the cohort was limited to CMV serostatus. The study listed 150 to 200 TCR beta chains as associated with cytomegalovirus. Compared with equally common non-associated chains, HLA-associated TCR beta chains in a later analysis were more clonally expanded and had lower generation probabilities. Because some donors lacked HLA typing at each locus, the association tests relied only on the typed subset. A later analysis found that TCR association rates varied across HLA loci, with DRB1 alleles showing the most associated TCRs and HLA-C alleles the fewest. A later analysis found that most CMV-associated TCR beta chains appeared HLA-restricted, with HLA associations seemingly driven largely by CMV exposure. Because the 87-base-pair reads could not distinguish some IMGT-functional V segments, including TRBV6-2 and TRBV6-3, those segments were excluded. In vitro tests confirmed that a few of the cytomegalovirus-associated TCR beta chains recognize cytomegalovirus antigens. The sequencing pipeline was judged likely to have produced a cluster of highly shared sequence variants as a technical artifact.

The cohort was made up of 666 healthy bone marrow donors. At the time of sampling, every cohort member was nominally healthy, though immune exposures that went unrecorded were likely present. The donor was CMV seropositive and belonged to the group of 250 to 300 seropositive cohort members. A peripheral blood sample was collected from each donor, and TCR beta sequencing was performed on peripheral blood mononuclear cells. The Qiagen DNeasy Blood Extraction Kit was used to extract genomic DNA from the blood cell samples. To prepare the library, the immunoSEQ multiplex PCR assay was applied. The multiplex PCR relied on a mix of 60 forward primers for TCR Vbeta segments and 13 reverse primers for TCR Jbeta segments. A multiplex PCR assay on genomic DNA amplified the CDR3 region of rearranged TCR beta genes. The Illumina HiSeq System was used to sequence the amplified TCR beta libraries as 87-base-pair reads. On the study's bioinformatics: A later analysis counted tens of millions of unique TCR beta chains across the 700 or so repertoires, and about 10 million of these chains were shared by at least two donors. Raw reads were error-corrected and collapsed into unique sequences with a nearest-neighbor algorithm that merged closely related sequences to remove PCR and sequencing errors. To assign V, D and J gene segments, CDR3 sequences were aligned to IMGT reference sequences. For a sequence to be retained, a match of at least six nucleotides was required to both a V gene segment and a J gene segment. Rearrangements were classified as productive when the CDR3 lacked stop codons and remained in frame with V and J, and all other rearrangements were classified as non-productive. Following IMGT convention, CDR3 was defined as the stretch from the second conserved V-encoded cysteine to the conserved J-encoded phenylalanine. Sequences without an unambiguous match to a single V gene segment were excluded from the earlier analysis of about 640 of the donors. An earlier analysis of over 450 of the donors classified V segments as functional when productive rearrangements were above 56.7% and as segregating when the standard deviation between donors was above 5%. A statistical classification framework was built for diagnosing cytomegalovirus status from the catalog of TCR beta chain sequences. In a later analysis, TCR nucleotide sequences were compared against IMGT/GENE-DB human TR gene sequences so that V and J genes could be assigned. A later analysis assigned CDR3 sequences and most-parsimonious VDJ recombination scenarios with the TCRdist pipeline. In a later analysis, every TCR beta chain was defined by the combination of its CDR3 amino acid sequence and its V-gene family, and reads without a unique V-gene family were dropped. A later analysis removed 550 to 650 highly shared, low-generation-probability nucleotide sequences to deal with suspected cross-contamination and a sequencing artifact. For each public chain, a later analysis derived a clonal expansion index from normalized ranks of inferred template counts within each repertoire. A later analysis computed generation probabilities with a VDJ recombination model fitted to out-of-frame rearrangements, and checked the results against IGoR. In a later analysis, TCR-TCR, TCR-HLA and TCR-CMV co-occurrence was scored with hypergeometric tests, and a repertoire-size bias correction was applied to TCR pairs. To estimate false discovery rates, a later analysis permuted the HLA or CMV assignments 20 times. In a later analysis, co-occurring TCRs were grouped with DBSCAN, and TCRdist sequence similarity was added when clustering was performed within HLA-allele-positive subsets. Repertoires with fewer than 30,000 or more than 120,000 public chains, plus five repertoires with anomalous nucleotide sharing, were excluded from co-occurrence clustering. Sourced from immuneACCESS, this table was stored by TCRdb with only in-frame sequences that have V and J called. A share of the clones is absent; for the studies checked, an unresolved V gene accounts for under half, and the remainder has no known explanation. That table supplies the V and J calls and clone size; D and trimming were determined from the DNA. Recorded for this sample are 150,000 to 200,000 clones; approximately 80% of them occurred a single time. The ten largest clones add up to 1.2% to 1.5% of the sample.

This clone was observed once. Its antigen specificity is not known. Nothing much larger sits one base from this clone, and base qualities are not available. The CDR3 starts with the cysteine, ends with the phenylalanine, and has 12 residues. This entry keeps only the CDR3 DNA: 36 bases, framed from base 1. Cut back by 5 bases and 7 bases, the V and J ends lie 9 bases apart. The germline V gene (reference sequence) sets CDR1 to SEHNR and CDR2 to FQNEAQ. This clonotype was obtained from a girl aged 10 to 17 in good health and CMV-seropositive. Sample: PBMCs. This sequence uses TRBV7-9 and TRBJ2-1; the D gene cannot be resolved reliably. The nucleotides are TGTGCCAGCAGCCCCGACTTTAATGAGCAGTTCTTC. This is translated as CASSPDFNEQFF.